This TCR beta chain was sequenced for a study of T cell responses to AZD1222 COVID-19 vaccine. Study as a whole: Analysis merged second doses at about 4 or about 12 weeks.

Method: immunoSEQ multiplex PCR; TCRdb's copy keeps in-frame clones and lacks some. The table records about 120,000 clones, around nine tenths of them present only once. Comments on this clone: Its target is not known.

V dropped 11 bases and J dropped 4; count of bases not matched to a gene: 7. There are 14 residues in the CDR3. In germline, CDR1 is SGHTA, CDR2 FQGTGA. Study-wide findings and caveats: Unmutated variant regions are reportedly the target of nearly half of TCRs that are spike-specific. Repertoires were obtained only post-peak T cell response.

Sequences were derived from peripheral blood, sampled on day 0 of AZD1222 vaccination. The chain combines TRBV7-3 with TRBJ2-2, with 10 bases fitting TRBD2. The sequence derives from an adult in good health. CDR3 sequence reads: CARPLAGVTGELFF. In DNA, the CDR3 is TGTGCCCGTCCCCTAGCGGGAGTCACCGGGGAGCTGTTTTTT.